The T cell receptor (beta chain) described here comes from a study of blood T cell repertoires in COVID-19. Study in general: Acute-phase and convalescent COVID-19 samples originated in the United States, Italy and Spain. Sample material is recorded as cDNA or gDNA derived from T cells, B-cell-depleted T cells, or PBMCs.

The germline V gene encodes CDR1 SGHNT and CDR2 YYREEE (reference sequence). The CDR3 contains 13 residues. Losses at the gene ends were 3 bases for V and 10 bases for J; bases not matched to a gene: 3. Source study methods: Cell counts per sample came from amplifying reference gene primers. Sequencing was performed with immunoSEQ multiplex PCR; in TCRdb, only in-frame clones are kept and a portion is missing. V, J and clone size are taken as reported in that table, and D and trimming were inferred from the DNA itself. The sample lists 120,000 or so clones, 60% to 85% occurring once. The chain combines TRBV5-4 with TRBJ1-6; 8 bases align to TRBD1. The TCR comes from a man between 65 and 80 years old with acute or convalescent COVID-19. What was sequenced was peripheral blood. The CDR3, as DNA: TGTGCCAGCAGCTCAGGGGGCTCGTCACCCCTCCACTTT. This sequence encodes CASSSGGSSPLHF.